This T cell receptor (beta chain) derives from a study of vaccination effects on CD4 cells after COVID-19. Here immunoSEQ multiplex PCR was the method, and the copy in TCRdb shows in-frame clones only, minus some. Here the sample spans 25,000 to 35,000 clones, more than 60% being singletons. Trimming removed 6 bases from V and 1 base from J; junction bases left unmatched: 8. CDR1 LNHDA and CDR2 SQIVND come from the germline V gene (reference sequence). CDR3 length: 15 residues. Concerning this clone: Its antigen is unidentified.

Before sequencing, viral peptide pools were used by the ViraFEST assay to expand antigen-specific CD4+ T cells. Isolation of CD4+ T cells took place after about ten days of culture. This individual contracted SARS-CoV-2 between March and December 2020, as verified by PCR. Replacing half the medium with IL-2 medium was done on days 3 and 7. Sequences were derived from CD4+ T cells from PBMCs cultured with a peptide pool, sampled before COVID-19 vaccination. The sequence came from a human donor who had a prior SARS-CoV-2 infection. The rearrangement uses TRBV19 and TRBJ2-5; TRBD1 matches 7 bases. The CDR3 DNA sequence: TGTGCCAGTAGGGCGGTACAGGGGAGCCAAGAGACCCAGTACTTC. Translated: CASRAVQGSQETQYF. The variable domain in full, with the rest retrieved from reference TRBV19 and TRBJ2-5, is DGGITQSPKYLFRKEGQNVTLSCEQNLNHDAMYWYRQDPGQGLRLIYYSQIVNDFQKGDIAEGYSVSREKKESFPLTVTSAQKNPTAFYLCASRAVQGSQETQYFGPGTRLLVL.